Here is one T cell receptor (beta chain) with its context. Its antigen is currently unknown. Clones were read by immunoSEQ multiplex PCR, and TCRdb kept only the in-frame ones, dropping some. Among about 17,000 clones listed, 85% to 90% were seen once. The germline gives CDR1 MNHNS, CDR2 SASEGT. V was trimmed by 1 base and J by 3 bases, leaving 4 bases between them. The CDR3 consists of 13 residues. The data belong to a study of T cells in localized non-small cell lung cancer. Study-wide findings and caveats: Median roughly 57 top-100 tumor clones were shared with paired adjacent lung. Longer overall survival was associated with a higher density of T cells in the blood.

The source material was peripheral blood mononuclear cells, sampled before any cancer treatment. J is TRBJ1-5 and V is TRBV6-1; D unclear. This TCR derives from a woman aged 35 to 70 with stage III lung adenocarcinoma. CDR3: CASSEVFNQPQHF. Here the CDR3 DNA reads TGTGCCAGCAGTGAAGTGTTCAATCAGCCCCAGCATTTT.